This T cell receptor (beta chain) was identified in a study of cytomegalovirus exposure and HLA in healthy donors. Study-wide results and caveats: V segments that were indistinguishable, TRBV6-2 and TRBV6-3 among them, were omitted from analysis.

The junction had 7 bases not matched to a gene; V was cut back by 3 bases and J by 6 bases. This CDR3 comprises 14 residues. Germline V gene lookup returns CDR1 SQVTM and CDR2 ANQGSEA. The PCR ran on 60 Vbeta and 13 Jbeta primers. Here immunoSEQ multiplex PCR was the method, and the copy in TCRdb shows in-frame clones only, minus some. Found here are 100,000 to 150,000 clones, 80% of them singletons; the top ten hold under 4.5%. This clone was recorded only once. Its antigen is unknown. The material sequenced was PBMCs. The receptor comes from a woman in her forties in good health and CMV-seronegative. This rearrangement joins TRBV29-1 to TRBJ2-7; TRBD1 matches 11 bases. For the CDR3, the DNA is TGCAGCGTTGATAGTGGGACAGGGGGGCGCGAGCAGTACTTC. Translated: CSVDSGTGGREQYF.